The clone carrying this TCR beta chain was counted once. Germline V gene lookup returns CDR1 LNHDA and CDR2 SQIVND (reference sequence). This CDR3 has 17 residues. V was trimmed by 6 bases and J by 0 bases, leaving 15 bases between them. Original handling: Reference gene primer amplification gave estimated nucleated cell counts. Profiling relied on immunoSEQ multiplex PCR, and the TCRdb table lists in-frame clones only, not all of them. V and J calls and clone size are as listed in that table; D and trimming were resolved from the DNA. The profile covers roughly 290,000 clones, with roughly 85% appearing a single time and roughly 6.3% taken by the ten largest. This entry is derived from a study of blood T cell repertoires in COVID-19.

Specimen: PBMCs or T cells enriched from blood (not recorded which). This receptor was taken from a woman in her 40s who had recovered from COVID-19. The chain links TRBV19 to TRBJ1-6; D is possibly TRBD1 (6 bases). The CDR3 DNA follows: TGTGCCAGTAGCCCTCCCGACAGGCCCTCCTATAATTCACCCCTCCACTTT. It specifies CASSPPDRPSYNSPLHF.